This T cell receptor beta chain was documented in a study of blood T cell repertoires in COVID-19. Study context: Sites in the United States, Italy and Spain provided acute and convalescent COVID-19 samples. Sources were T cells, B-cell-depleted T cells, or PBMCs; the material itself was cDNA or gDNA.

The authors' processing: Nucleated cell counts were estimated from reference gene primer amplification. The protocol was immunoSEQ multiplex PCR, while the TCRdb copy is restricted to in-frame clones and leaves out a portion. Clone size and the V and J calls come from that table; the DNA yielded D and trimming. The data hold some 130,000 clones, with roughly 88% observed a single time. V lost 5 bases and J 7 bases, leaving 9 bases between the germline ends. This CDR3 is built from 10 residues. The germline gives CDR1 SQVTM, CDR2 ANQGSEA. The TCR originated in a man aged 50-59 years with acute or convalescent COVID-19. The chain recombines TRBV29-1 with TRBJ2-7; possible D gene TRBD2, 5 bases. Specimen: peripheral blood. CDR3 coding DNA: TGCAGCGTTATCCGGGGAGAGCAGTACTTC. Protein product: CSVIRGEQYF.